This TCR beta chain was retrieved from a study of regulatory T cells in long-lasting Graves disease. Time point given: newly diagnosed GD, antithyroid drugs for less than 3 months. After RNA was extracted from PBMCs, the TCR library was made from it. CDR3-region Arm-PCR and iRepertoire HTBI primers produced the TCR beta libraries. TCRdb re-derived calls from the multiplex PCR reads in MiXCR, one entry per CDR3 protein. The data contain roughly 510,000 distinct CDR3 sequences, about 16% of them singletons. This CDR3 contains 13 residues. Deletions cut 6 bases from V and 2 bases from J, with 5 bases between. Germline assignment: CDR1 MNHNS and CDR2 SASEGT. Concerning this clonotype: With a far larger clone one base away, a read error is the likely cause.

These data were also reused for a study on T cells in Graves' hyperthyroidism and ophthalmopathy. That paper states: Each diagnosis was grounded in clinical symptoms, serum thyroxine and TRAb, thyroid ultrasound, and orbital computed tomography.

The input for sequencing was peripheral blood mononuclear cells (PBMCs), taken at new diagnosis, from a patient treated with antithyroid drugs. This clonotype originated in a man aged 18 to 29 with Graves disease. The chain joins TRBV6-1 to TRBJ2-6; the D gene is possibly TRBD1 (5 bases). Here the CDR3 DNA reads TGTGCCAGCAGGGGGCCTGGGGCCAACGTCCTGACTTTC. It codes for CASRGPGANVLTF.